The T cell receptor (beta chain) under discussion was sequenced for a study of Ad26.COV2.S vaccination and SARS-CoV-2 variants. Turning to the study itself: In the study, Ad26.COV2.S was injected intramuscularly once, or twice 56 days apart. Study conclusions and caveats: Researchers reported similar non-spike TCR breadth in vaccine and placebo recipients.

The sample's treatment: 15 to 20 received Ad26.COV2.S at low or high dose, single or two shots; 5 received placebo; per-sample allocation not given. The study sampled participants on day 63 after the first vaccine or placebo injection. The administered vaccine (an Ad26 vector) expressed Wuhan-strain SARS-CoV-2 spike. CDR1 is SGDLS, CDR2 YYNGEE, per germline. This CDR3 contains 13 residues. Trimming pared 4 bases from V and 1 base from J, leaving 5 bases between. To note about this clone: As yet, its antigen is unknown.

The method was immunoSEQ multiplex PCR; TCRdb's version includes in-frame clones alone and lacks a portion of them. The sample contains 400,000 to 500,000 clones, roughly 88% of which appear only once. This sequence joins TRBV9 and TRBJ2-2, with no clear D. Here the sequenced sample was peripheral blood, taken in a trial of Ad26.COV2.S vaccine versus placebo. The TCR comes from a person between 18 and 60 years old who received the Ad26.COV2.S COVID-19 vaccine or a placebo. Here the CDR3 DNA reads TGTGCCAGCAGCCTCATGAACACCGGGGAGCTGTTTTTT. It is translated as CASSLMNTGELFF.